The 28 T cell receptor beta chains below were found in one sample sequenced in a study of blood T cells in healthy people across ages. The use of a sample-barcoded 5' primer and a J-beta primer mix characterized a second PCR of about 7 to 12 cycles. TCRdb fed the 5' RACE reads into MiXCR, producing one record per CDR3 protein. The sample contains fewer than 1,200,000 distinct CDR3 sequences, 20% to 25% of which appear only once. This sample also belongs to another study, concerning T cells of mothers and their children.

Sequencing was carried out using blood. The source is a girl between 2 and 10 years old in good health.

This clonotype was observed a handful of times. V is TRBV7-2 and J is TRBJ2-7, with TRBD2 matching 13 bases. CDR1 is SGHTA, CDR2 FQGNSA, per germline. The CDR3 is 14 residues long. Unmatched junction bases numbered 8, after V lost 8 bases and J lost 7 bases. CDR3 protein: CASGGLAGESEQYF. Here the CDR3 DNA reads TGTGCCAGCGGCGGACTAGCGGGAGAGAGTGAGCAGTACTTC.

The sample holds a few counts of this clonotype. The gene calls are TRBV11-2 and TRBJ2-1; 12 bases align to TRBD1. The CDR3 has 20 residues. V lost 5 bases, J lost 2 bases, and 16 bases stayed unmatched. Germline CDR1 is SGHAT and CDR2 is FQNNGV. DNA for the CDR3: TGTGCCAGCAGCGGTGGGGACAGGGGGCTGCTAGCGGTTACCTACAATGAGCAGTTCTTC. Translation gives CASSGGDRGLLAVTYNEQFF.

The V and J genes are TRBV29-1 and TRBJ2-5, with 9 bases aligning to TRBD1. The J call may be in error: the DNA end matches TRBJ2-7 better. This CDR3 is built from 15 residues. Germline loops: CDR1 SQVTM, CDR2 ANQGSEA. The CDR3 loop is CSVRPRTGATYEQYF. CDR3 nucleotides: TGCAGCGTTCGGCCCCGGACAGGGGCGACCTACGAGCAGTACTTC.

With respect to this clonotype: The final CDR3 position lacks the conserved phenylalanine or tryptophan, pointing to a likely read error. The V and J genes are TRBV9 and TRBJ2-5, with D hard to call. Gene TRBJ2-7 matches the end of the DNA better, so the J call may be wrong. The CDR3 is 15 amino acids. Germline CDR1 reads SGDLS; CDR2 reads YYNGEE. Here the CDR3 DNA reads TGTGCCAGCAGCGTAGGGTCAGCTAACACCTACGAGCAGTACCTC. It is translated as CASSVGSANTYEQYL.

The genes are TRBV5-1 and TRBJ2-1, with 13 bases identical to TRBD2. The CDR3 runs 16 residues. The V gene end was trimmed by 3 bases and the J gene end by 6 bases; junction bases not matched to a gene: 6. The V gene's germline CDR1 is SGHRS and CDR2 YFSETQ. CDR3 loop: CASSCGLAGAGNEQFF. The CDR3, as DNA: TGCGCCAGCAGCTGTGGACTAGCGGGAGCGGGCAATGAGCAGTTCTTC. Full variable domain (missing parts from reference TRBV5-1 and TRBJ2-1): KAGVTQTPRYLIKTRGQQVTLSCSPISGHRSVSWYQQTPGQGLQFLFEYFSETQRNKGNFPGRFSGRQFSNSRSEMNVSTLELGDSALYLCASSCGLAGAGNEQFFGPGTRLTVL.

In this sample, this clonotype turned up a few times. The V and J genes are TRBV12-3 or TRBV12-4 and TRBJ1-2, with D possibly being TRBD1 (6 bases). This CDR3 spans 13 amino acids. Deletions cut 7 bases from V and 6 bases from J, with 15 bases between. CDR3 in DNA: TGTGCCAGCACTCCCCGTAGGGGGGATGGCTACACCTTC. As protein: CASTPRRGDGYTF.

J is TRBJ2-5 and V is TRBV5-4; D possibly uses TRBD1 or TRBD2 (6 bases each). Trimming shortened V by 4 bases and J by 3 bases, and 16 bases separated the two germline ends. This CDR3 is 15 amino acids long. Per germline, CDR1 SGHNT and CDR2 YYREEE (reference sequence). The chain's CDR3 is CASSGRDTREETQYF. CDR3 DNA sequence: TGTGCCAGCAGCGGGCGGGACACTCGAGAAGAGACCCAGTACTTC.

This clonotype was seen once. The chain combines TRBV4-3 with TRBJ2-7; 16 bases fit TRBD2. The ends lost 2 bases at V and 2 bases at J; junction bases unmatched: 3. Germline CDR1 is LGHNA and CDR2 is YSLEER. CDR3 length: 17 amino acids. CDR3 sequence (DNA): TGCGCCAGCAGCCAACTAGGGACTAGCGGGGGGGCCTACGAGCAGTACTTC. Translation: CASSQLGTSGGAYEQYF.

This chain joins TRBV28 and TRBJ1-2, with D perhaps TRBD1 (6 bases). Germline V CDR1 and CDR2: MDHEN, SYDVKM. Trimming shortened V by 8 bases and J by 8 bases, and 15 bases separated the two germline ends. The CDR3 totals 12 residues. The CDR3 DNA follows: TGTGCCAGCTCCACGGGGGGCTTAGGCTACACCTTC. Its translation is CASSTGGLGYTF.

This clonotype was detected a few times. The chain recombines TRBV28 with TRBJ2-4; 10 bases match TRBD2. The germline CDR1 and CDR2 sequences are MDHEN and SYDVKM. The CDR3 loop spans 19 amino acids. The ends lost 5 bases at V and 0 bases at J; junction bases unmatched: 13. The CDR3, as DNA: TGTGCCAGCAGTCAGGGAAGGACTAGCGGAAGACTAGCCAAAAACATTCAGTACTTC. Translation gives CASSQGRTSGRLAKNIQYF.

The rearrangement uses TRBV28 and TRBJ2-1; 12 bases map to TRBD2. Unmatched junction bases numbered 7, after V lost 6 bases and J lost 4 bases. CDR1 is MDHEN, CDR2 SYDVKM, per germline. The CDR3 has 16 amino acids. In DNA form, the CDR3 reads TGTGCCAGCAGGCGATCCGGGACTAGCGGGTACAATGAGCAGTTCTTC. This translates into CASRRSGTSGYNEQFF.

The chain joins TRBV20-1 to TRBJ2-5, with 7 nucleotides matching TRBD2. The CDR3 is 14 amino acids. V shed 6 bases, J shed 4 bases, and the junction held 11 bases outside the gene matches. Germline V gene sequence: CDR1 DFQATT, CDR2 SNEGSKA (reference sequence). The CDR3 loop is CSAGPGGLAETQYF. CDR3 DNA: TGCAGTGCGGGACCGGGGGGACTCGCAGAGACCCAGTACTTC.

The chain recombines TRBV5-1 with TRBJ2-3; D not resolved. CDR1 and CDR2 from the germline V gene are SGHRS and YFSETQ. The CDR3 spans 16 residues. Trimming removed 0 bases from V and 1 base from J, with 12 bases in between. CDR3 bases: TGCGCCAGCAGCTTGGTCTCTTCAGAACGCACAGATACGCAGTATTTT. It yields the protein CASSLVSSERTDTQYF.

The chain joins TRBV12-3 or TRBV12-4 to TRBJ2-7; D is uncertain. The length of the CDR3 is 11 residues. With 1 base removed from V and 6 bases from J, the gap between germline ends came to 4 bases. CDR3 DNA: TGTGCCAGCAGTTTAGATACCGAGCAGTACTTC. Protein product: CASSLDTEQYF.

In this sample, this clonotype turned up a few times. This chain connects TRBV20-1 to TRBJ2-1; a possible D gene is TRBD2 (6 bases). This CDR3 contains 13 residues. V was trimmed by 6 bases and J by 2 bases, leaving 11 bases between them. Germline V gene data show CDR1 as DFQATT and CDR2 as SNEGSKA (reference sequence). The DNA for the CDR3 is TGCAGTGCAGAGACTAGACCCTACAATGAGCAGTTCTTC. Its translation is CSAETRPYNEQFF.

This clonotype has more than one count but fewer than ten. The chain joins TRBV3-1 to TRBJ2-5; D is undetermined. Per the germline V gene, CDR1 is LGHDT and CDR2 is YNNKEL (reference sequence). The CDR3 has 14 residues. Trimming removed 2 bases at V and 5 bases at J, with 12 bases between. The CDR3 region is CASSQTHSSETQYF. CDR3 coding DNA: TGTGCCAGCAGCCAAACCCACAGTAGCGAGACCCAGTACTTC.

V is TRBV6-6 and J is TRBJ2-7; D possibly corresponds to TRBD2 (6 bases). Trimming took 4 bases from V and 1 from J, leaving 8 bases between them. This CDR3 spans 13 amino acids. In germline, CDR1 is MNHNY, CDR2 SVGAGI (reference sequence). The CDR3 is CASSWGVSYEQYF. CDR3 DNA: TGTGCCAGCAGTTGGGGGGTTTCCTACGAGCAGTACTTC.

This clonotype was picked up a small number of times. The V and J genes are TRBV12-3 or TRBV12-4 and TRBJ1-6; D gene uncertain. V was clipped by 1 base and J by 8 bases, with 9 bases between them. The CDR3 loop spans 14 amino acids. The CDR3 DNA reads TGTGCCAGCAGTTTAGTGGGCACCGATTCACCCCTCCACTTT. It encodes CASSLVGTDSPLHF.

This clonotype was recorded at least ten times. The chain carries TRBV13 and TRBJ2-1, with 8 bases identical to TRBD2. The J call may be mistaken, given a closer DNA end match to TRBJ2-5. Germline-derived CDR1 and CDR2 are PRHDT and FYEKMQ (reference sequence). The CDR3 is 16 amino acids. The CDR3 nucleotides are TGTGCCAGCAGCTCAAACGTCGGGGGGGCCTTGGAGACCCAGTACTTC. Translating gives CASSSNVGGALETQYF.

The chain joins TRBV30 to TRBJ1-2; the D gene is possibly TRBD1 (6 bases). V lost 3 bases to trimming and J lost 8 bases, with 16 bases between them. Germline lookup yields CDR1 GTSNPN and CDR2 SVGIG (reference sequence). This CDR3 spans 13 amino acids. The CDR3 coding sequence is TGTGCCTGGAGAGGGCGGGACATTGGGGGCTACACCTTC. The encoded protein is CAWRGRDIGGYTF.

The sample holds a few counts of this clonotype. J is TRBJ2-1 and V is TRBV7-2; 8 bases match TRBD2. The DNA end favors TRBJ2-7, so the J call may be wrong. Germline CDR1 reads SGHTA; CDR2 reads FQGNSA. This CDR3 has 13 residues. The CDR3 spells CASGSGGSYEQYF. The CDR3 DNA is TGTGCCAGCGGATCGGGGGGGTCCTACGAGCAGTACTTC.

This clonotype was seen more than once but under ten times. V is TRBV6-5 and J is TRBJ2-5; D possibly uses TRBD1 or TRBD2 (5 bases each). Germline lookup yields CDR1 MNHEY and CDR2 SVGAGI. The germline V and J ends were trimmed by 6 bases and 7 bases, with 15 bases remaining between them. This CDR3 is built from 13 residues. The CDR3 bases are TGTGCCAGCAGCCGGGACCCCGAGGCGACCCAGTACTTC. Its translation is CASSRDPEATQYF.

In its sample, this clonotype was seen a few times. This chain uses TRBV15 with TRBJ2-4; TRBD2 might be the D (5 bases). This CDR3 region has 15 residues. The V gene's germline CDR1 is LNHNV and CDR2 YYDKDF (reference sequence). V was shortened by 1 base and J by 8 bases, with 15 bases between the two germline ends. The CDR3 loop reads CATSRVGSVGDIQYF. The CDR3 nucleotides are TGTGCCACCAGCAGAGTTGGTAGCGTGGGAGACATTCAGTACTTC.

The CDR3 protein is CASSLLFSEQYF. The CDR3 nucleotides read TGTGCCAGCAGTTTACTATTCTCCGAGCAGTACTTC. The chain combines TRBV6-2 or TRBV6-3 with TRBJ2-7, with D unresolved. The V end lost 4 bases, the J end lost 6 bases, and 10 bases lay between the germline ends. The germline gives CDR1 MNHEY, CDR2 SVGEGT. The CDR3 has 12 amino acids.

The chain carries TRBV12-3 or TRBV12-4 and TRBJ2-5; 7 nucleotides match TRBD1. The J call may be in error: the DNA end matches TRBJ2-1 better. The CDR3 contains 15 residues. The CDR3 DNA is TGTGCCAGCAGCCCCGGGACAGCACCCTTGAATGAGCAGTTCTTC. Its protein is CASSPGTAPLNEQFF.

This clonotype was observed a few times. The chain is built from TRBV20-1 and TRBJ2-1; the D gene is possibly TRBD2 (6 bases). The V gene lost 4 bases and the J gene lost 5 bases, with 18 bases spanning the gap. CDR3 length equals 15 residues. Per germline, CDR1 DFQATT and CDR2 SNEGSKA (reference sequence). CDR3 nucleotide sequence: TGCAGTGCTATCCCCTACCGCATAGCGGACAATGAGCAGTTCTTC. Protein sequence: CSAIPYRIADNEQFF.

The CDR3 protein is CASSQDLSGIYNEQFF. DNA for the CDR3: TGTGCCAGCAGCCAAGATTTGAGCGGGATCTACAATGAGCAGTTCTTC. This chain joins TRBV3-1 and TRBJ2-1, with TRBD2 identical over 7 bases. V was clipped by 0 bases and J by 3 bases; unmatched bases: 5. The CDR3 has 16 residues. The germline gives CDR1 LGHDT, CDR2 YNNKEL (reference sequence).

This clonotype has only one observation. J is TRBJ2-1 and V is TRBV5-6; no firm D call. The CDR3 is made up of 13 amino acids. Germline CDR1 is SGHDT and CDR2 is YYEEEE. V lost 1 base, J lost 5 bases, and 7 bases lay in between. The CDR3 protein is CASSLPSNNEQFF. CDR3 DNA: TGTGCCAGCAGCTTGCCCAGTAACAATGAGCAGTTCTTC.